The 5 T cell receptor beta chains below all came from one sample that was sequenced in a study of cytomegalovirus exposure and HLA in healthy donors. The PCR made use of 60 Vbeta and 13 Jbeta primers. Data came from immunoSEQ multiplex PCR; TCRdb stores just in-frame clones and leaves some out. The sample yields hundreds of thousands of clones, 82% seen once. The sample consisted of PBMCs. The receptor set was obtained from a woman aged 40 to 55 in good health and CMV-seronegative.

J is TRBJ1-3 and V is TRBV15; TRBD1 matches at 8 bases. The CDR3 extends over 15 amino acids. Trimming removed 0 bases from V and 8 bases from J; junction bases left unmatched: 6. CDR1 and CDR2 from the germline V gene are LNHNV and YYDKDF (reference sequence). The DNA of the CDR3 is TGTGCCACCAGCAGAGACGCAGGGGGCGTATACACCATATATTTT. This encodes CATSRDAGGVYTIYF.

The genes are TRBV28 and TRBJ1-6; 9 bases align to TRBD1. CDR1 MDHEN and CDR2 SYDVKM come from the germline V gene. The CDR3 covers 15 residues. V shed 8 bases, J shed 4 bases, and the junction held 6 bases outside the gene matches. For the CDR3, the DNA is TGTGCCAGCCTGGGACAGGGTATTTATAATTCACCCCTCCACTTT. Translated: CASLGQGIYNSPLHF.

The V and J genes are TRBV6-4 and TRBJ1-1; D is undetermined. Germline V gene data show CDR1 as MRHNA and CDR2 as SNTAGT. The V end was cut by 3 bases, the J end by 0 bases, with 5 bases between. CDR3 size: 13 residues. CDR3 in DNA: TGTGCCAGCAGTGAAACAATGAACACTGAAGCTTTCTTT. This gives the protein CASSETMNTEAFF.

Written as DNA, the CDR3 is TGCGCCAGCAGCTTGGCCGGGAGTTACAATGAGCAGTTCTTC. Its protein is CASSLAGSYNEQFF. V and J are TRBV5-1 and TRBJ2-1; D possibly corresponds to TRBD2 (6 bases). Trimming took 0 bases from V and 4 from J, leaving 8 bases between them. CDR1 and CDR2 (germline): SGHRS, YFSETQ. The CDR3 has 14 amino acids. Full variable domain (remainder filled in from reference TRBV5-1 and TRBJ2-1): KAGVTQTPRYLIKTRGQQVTLSCSPISGHRSVSWYQQTPGQGLQFLFEYFSETQRNKGNFPGRFSGRQFSNSRSEMNVSTLELGDSALYLCASSLAGSYNEQFFGPGTRLTVL.

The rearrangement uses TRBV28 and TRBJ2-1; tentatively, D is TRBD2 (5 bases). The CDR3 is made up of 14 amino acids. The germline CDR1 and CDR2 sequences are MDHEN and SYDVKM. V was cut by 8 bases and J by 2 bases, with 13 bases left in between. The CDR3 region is CASAGRATYNEQFF. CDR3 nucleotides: TGTGCCAGCGCGGGTCGGGCCACCTACAATGAGCAGTTCTTC. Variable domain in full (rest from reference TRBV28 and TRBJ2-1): DVKVTQSSRYLVKRTGEKVFLECVQDMDHENMFWYRQDPGLGLRLIYFSYDVKMKEKGDIPEGYSVSREKKERFSLILESASTNQTSMYLCASAGRATYNEQFFGPGTRLTVL.